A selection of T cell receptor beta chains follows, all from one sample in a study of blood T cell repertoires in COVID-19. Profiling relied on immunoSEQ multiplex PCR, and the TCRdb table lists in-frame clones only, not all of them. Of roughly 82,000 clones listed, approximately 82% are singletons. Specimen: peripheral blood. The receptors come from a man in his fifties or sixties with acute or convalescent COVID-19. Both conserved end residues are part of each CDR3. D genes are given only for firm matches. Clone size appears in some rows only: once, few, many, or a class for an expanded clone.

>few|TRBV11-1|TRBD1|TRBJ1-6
CASSLGQGNSPLHF
TGTGCCAGCAGCTTGGGACAGGGAAATTCACCCCTCCACTTT
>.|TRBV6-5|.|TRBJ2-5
CASQDSGQETQYF
TGTGCCAGCCAGGATAGCGGACAAGAGACCCAGTACTTC
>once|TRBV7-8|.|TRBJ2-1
CASSLSLGLGLGFF
TGTGCCAGCAGCTTATCCTTGGGACTGGGGCTGGGGTTCTTC
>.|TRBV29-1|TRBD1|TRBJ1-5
CSVAGQDNQPQHF
TGCAGCGTTGCGGGACAGGACAATCAGCCCCAGCATTTT
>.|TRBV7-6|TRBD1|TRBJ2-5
CASSLLTGEQETQYF
TGTGCCAGCAGCTTATTGACAGGGGAGCAAGAGACCCAGTACTTC
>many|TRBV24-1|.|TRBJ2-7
CATERSLGEQYF
TGTGCCACCGAACGGTCTCTTGGCGAGCAGTACTTC
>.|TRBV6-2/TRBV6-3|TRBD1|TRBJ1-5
CASSQDRTNQPQHF
TGTGCCAGCAGCCAGGACAGGACAAATCAGCCCCAGCATTTT
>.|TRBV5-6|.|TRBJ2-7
CASSSRMGLTWGTYEQYF
TGTGCCAGCAGCTCCAGAATGGGACTCACCTGGGGGACCTACGAGCAGTACTTC
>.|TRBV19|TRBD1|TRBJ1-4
CASPDRDGEKLFF
TGTGCCAGTCCTGACAGGGACGGTGAAAAACTGTTTTTT
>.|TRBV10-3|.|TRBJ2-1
CAISDSRGHYNEQFF
TGTGCCATCAGTGATAGCAGGGGCCACTACAATGAGCAGTTCTTC
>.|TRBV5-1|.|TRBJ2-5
CASTTEKETQYF
TGCGCCAGCACGACGGAGAAAGAGACCCAGTACTTC
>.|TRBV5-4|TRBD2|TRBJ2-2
CASRSGRASGELFF
TGTGCCAGCCGAAGCGGGAGGGCCAGCGGGGAGCTGTTTTTT
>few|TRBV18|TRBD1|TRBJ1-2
CASSPTGDHNYGYTF
TGTGCCAGCTCACCTACAGGGGACCATAACTATGGCTACACCTTC
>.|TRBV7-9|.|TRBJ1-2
CASSTGQLFNYGYTF
TGTGCCAGCAGCACCGGACAGCTCTTTAACTATGGCTACACCTTC
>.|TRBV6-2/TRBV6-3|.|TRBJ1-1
CASSFDRNTEAFF
TGTGCCAGCAGCTTCGACAGAAACACTGAAGCTTTCTTT
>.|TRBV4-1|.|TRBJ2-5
CASSQTVQETQYF
TGCGCCAGCAGCCAAACAGTCCAAGAGACCCAGTACTTC
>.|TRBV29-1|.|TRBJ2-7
CSARSGTNYEQYF
TGCAGCGCAAGAAGTGGGACAAACTACGAGCAGTACTTC
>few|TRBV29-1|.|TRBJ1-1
CSVSRGGTEAFF
TGCAGCGTTAGCCGGGGGGGGACGGAAGCTTTCTTT
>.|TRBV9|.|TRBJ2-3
CASSPRGPTGDTQYF
TGTGCCAGCAGCCCCAGGGGACCGACTGGGGATACGCAGTATTTT
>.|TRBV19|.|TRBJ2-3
CASSIVGAATDTQYF
TGTGCCAGTAGTATAGTAGGCGCGGCCACAGATACGCAGTATTTT
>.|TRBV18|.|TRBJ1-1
CASSPTRRGTIIAEAFF
TGTGCCAGCTCACCTACTCGACGGGGGACGATCATAGCTGAAGCTTTCTTT
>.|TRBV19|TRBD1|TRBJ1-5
CASRGEGQGAARSNQPQHF
TGTGCCAGTAGAGGTGAGGGACAGGGGGCGGCGCGCAGCAATCAGCCCCAGCATTTT
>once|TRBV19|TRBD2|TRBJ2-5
CASSLAAGAQKTQYF
TGTGCCAGTAGCCTAGCGGCCGGTGCTCAAAAGACCCAGTACTTC
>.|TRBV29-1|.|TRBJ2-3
CSVEDIPGTQYF
TGCAGCGTTGAAGATATACCGGGTACGCAGTATTTT
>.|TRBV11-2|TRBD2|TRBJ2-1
CASSDLAGPYNEQFF
TGTGCCAGCAGCGACCTAGCGGGACCTTACAATGAGCAGTTCTTC
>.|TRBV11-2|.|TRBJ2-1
CASRPVRGSSYNEQFF
TGTGCCAGCAGACCCGTTCGAGGGAGCTCCTACAATGAGCAGTTCTTC
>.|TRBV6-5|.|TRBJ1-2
CASSLSLQGYGYTF
TGTGCCAGCAGTTTATCCCTTCAGGGCTATGGCTACACCTTC
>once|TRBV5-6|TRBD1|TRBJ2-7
CASSSIYRDRDHYEQYF
TGTGCCAGCAGCTCCATTTACCGGGACAGGGACCACTACGAGCAGTACTTC
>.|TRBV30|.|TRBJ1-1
CAWSRSTEAFF
TGTGCCTGGAGTAGGAGCACTGAAGCTTTCTTT
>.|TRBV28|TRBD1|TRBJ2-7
CASTGQGTEQYF
TGTGCCAGCACGGGACAGGGCACCGAGCAGTACTTC
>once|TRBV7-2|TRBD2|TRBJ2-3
CASTGRGTITDTQYF
TGTGCCAGCACCGGGAGGGGTACCATCACAGATACGCAGTATTTT
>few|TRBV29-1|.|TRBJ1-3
CSVEFYTGNTIYF
TGCAGCGTTGAATTTTACACCGGAAACACCATATATTTT
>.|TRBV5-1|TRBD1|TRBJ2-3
CASSLGTGGNTQYF
TGCGCCAGCAGCCTCGGGACAGGGGGCAATACGCAGTATTTT
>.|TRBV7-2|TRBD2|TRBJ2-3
CASSLAGGGVSDTQYF
TGTGCCAGCAGCCTGGCGGGCGGGGGGGTTTCAGATACGCAGTATTTT